The 23 T cell receptor beta chains presented below share a single source sample, sequenced in a study of blood T cells in healthy people across ages. PCR was performed a second time for about 7 to 11 cycles using a sample-barcoded 5' primer and a J-beta primer mix. TCRdb reprocessed the 5' RACE reads with MiXCR, giving one entry per CDR3 protein. This sample has roughly 1,000,000 distinct CDR3 sequences, with approximately 25% found just once. Another study also made use of these data, one on T cells of mothers and their children.

The material sequenced was blood. The receptors originated from a girl under 10 years old in good health.

This clonotype was picked up a small number of times. The CDR3 DNA sequence: TGCAGTTCCCCCCGGGGAAGCTATGGCTACACCTTC. It is translated as CSSPRGSYGYTF. This sequence joins TRBV29-1 and TRBJ1-2, with D unresolved. Germline V gives CDR1 SQVTM, CDR2 ANQGSEA. The CDR3 covers 12 residues.

The gene calls are TRBV5-1 and TRBJ1-2; D not resolved. Germline V gene data show CDR1 as SGHRS and CDR2 as YFSETQ. This CDR3 has 14 residues. Trimming cost V 0 bases and J 4 bases, with 10 bases left between them. CDR3 bases: TGCGCCAGCAGCTTGGACACCGCTTCCTATGGCTACACCTTC. Protein product: CASSLDTASYGYTF.

The chain uses TRBV20-1 and TRBJ2-2; no clear D gene. The CDR3 runs 12 residues. Trimming took 6 bases from V and 8 from J, leaving 13 bases between them. Germline V gives CDR1 DFQATT, CDR2 SNEGSKA (reference sequence). CDR3 nucleotide sequence: TGCAGTGCCTTGGGCCTCTCGGGGGAGCTGTTTTTT. Translating it yields CSALGLSGELFF.

This clonotype was seen repeatedly, ten times or more. The chain couples TRBV6-5 to TRBJ2-2; unclear D gene. Trimming removed 5 bases from V and 7 bases from J, with 11 bases in between. The CDR3 is 13 amino acids. In germline, CDR1 is MNHEY, CDR2 SVGAGI. The CDR3 reads CASSPPKLGELFF. CDR3 coding DNA: TGTGCCAGCAGTCCGCCCAAGCTCGGGGAGCTGTTTTTT.

The chain recombines TRBV12-3 or TRBV12-4 with TRBJ2-1, with 7 bases fitting TRBD1. The J call may be wrong; the DNA end is better matched by TRBJ2-7. CDR3 length equals 17 residues. The CDR3 DNA reads as TGTGCCAGCAGTTTAGATCCCGACAGGGACCTCTCCTACGAGCAGTACTTC. Translated, it gives CASSLDPDRDLSYEQYF.

Only a few counts were recorded for this clonotype. J is TRBJ2-4 and V is TRBV11-3; 10 nucleotides agree with TRBD2. Unmatched junction bases numbered 9, after V lost 0 bases and J lost 1 base. The CDR3 length is 19 residues. Germline loops: CDR1 SGHNT, CDR2 YENEEA. This CDR3 reads CASSLDNTAGGPAKNIQYF. CDR3 nucleotide sequence: TGTGCCAGCAGCTTAGATAACACAGCGGGGGGGCCGGCCAAAAACATTCAGTACTTC.

This clonotype was counted a few times. J is TRBJ1-5 and V is TRBV20-1; perhaps TRBD1 as D (5 bases). The CDR3 contains 13 residues. The germline V gene encodes CDR1 DFQATT and CDR2 SNEGSKA (reference sequence). Trimming removed 6 bases at V and 7 bases at J, with 16 bases between. CDR3 loop: CSAAWGESQPQHF. CDR3 sequence (DNA): TGCAGTGCCGCCTGGGGGGAGAGCCAGCCCCAGCATTTT.

V usage is TRBV6-2 or TRBV6-3 and J usage is TRBJ2-3; the D is unclear. Trimming left V 2 bases short and J 5 bases short, with 17 bases between. The CDR3 totals 16 residues. Germline loops: CDR1 MNHEY, CDR2 SVGEGT. The CDR3 DNA sequence: TGTGCCAGCAGTTACACCCGATCATCAAGGAGAGATACGCAGTATTTT. This translates into CASSYTRSSRRDTQYF.

The chain links TRBV20-1 to TRBJ2-7; the D is unclear. V shed 2 bases and J shed 5 bases, with 13 bases lying between them. Germline V CDR1 and CDR2: DFQATT, SNEGSKA (reference sequence). The CDR3 is made up of 13 amino acids. CDR3: CSARHRTGHEQYF. CDR3 nucleotide sequence: TGCAGTGCTAGACACCGGACGGGCCACGAGCAGTACTTC.

The chain joins TRBV12-3 or TRBV12-4 to TRBJ1-6, with 7 bases matching TRBD1. The CDR3 is 15 amino acids. Trimming cost V 6 bases and J 15 bases; bases outside gene matches: 17. The CDR3 region is CASSTRTGVPGDLHF. In nucleotides, the CDR3 is TGTGCCAGCAGCACGAGAACAGGGGTTCCAGGGGACCTCCACTTT.

This clonotype was found a few times. The junction departs from germline at one end; a sequencing error may be responsible. The rearrangement links TRBV20-1 to TRBJ2-1, with D perhaps TRBD1 or TRBD2 (5 bases each). The CDR3 is 10 residues long. The germline V gene encodes CDR1 DFQATT and CDR2 SNEGSKA (reference sequence). The CDR3: CSANRDRWGF. The CDR3 DNA follows: TGCAGTGCTAACCGGGACCGCTGGGGATTC.

The chain links TRBV7-9 to TRBJ1-2; tentatively, D is TRBD1 (5 bases). V was pared by 1 base and J by 10 bases, with 10 bases between. Per germline, CDR1 SEHNR and CDR2 FQNEAQ (reference sequence). The CDR3 spans 12 residues. The CDR3 here is CASSLVGAYYTF. CDR3 coding DNA: TGTGCCAGCAGCTTAGTAGGGGCGTACTACACCTTC.

This clonotype was seen once. The chain uses TRBV12-3 or TRBV12-4 and TRBJ2-5; weak D call: TRBD1 (6 bases). The CDR3 is made up of 11 amino acids. Trimming removed 3 bases from V and 14 bases from J, with 13 bases in between. The CDR3 reads CASSFGGGPYF. The CDR3, as DNA: TGTGCCAGCAGTTTTGGGGGCGGACCATACTTC.

This rearrangement joins TRBV7-9 to TRBJ2-3; TRBD1 agrees at 8 bases. CDR1 and CDR2 (germline): SEHNR, FQNEAQ (reference sequence). J was trimmed by 0 bases and V by 6 bases; bases with no gene match: 11. The CDR3 spans 17 residues. The CDR3 region is CASRKNDRGTSTDTQYF. CDR3 in DNA: TGTGCCAGCAGAAAAAACGACAGGGGAACTAGCACAGATACGCAGTATTTT.

This clonotype occurred a few times. V gene TRBV27 combines with J gene TRBJ2-1; TRBD2 is a possible D gene (6 bases). The J call may not be correct, given that the DNA end is closer to TRBJ2-7. The V gene's germline CDR1 is MNHEY and CDR2 SMNVEV (reference sequence). There are 14 residues in the CDR3. The CDR3 loop reads CATHPRRVSYEQYF. CDR3 nucleotide sequence: TGTGCCACCCACCCAAGGAGGGTCTCCTACGAGCAGTACTTC.

This clonotype showed up just once. The V call is TRBV20-1, the J call TRBJ2-1, with 9 bases aligning to TRBD2. The CDR3 runs 14 residues. V lost 3 bases, J lost 7 bases, and 7 bases stayed unmatched. The germline V gene encodes CDR1 DFQATT and CDR2 SNEGSKA (reference sequence). The CDR3 spells CSASRREGLNEQFF. The CDR3 bases are TGCAGTGCTAGTAGGCGGGAGGGCCTGAATGAGCAGTTCTTC.

This clonotype turned up a few times. The rearrangement joins TRBV7-8 to TRBJ2-1; the D gene is possibly TRBD1 (6 bases). The V end was cut by 4 bases, the J end by 7 bases, with 20 bases between. The CDR3 is made up of 16 amino acids. In germline, CDR1 is SGHVS, CDR2 FQNEAQ. Written as DNA, the CDR3 is TGTGCCAGCAGCTCCCCAGGGGCAGGGGCAGGGAATGAGCAGTTCTTC. Residues: CASSSPGAGAGNEQFF.

V is TRBV12-3 or TRBV12-4 and J is TRBJ1-3; the match to TRBD1 covers 8 bases. The CDR3 covers 16 residues. The V gene end was trimmed by 4 bases and the J gene end by 3 bases; junction bases not matched to a gene: 8. The CDR3 is CASSSGPGGFGNTIYF. The CDR3 coding sequence is TGTGCCAGCAGTTCGGGACCAGGGGGCTTTGGAAACACCATATATTTT.

This clonotype was detected only a few times. The CDR3 DNA sequence: TGCGCCAGCAGCCAGGGGACCGGAAGGATGAACACTGAAGCTTTCTTT. Encoded protein: CASSQGTGRMNTEAFF. The chain has TRBV4-1 and TRBJ1-1; perhaps TRBD1 as D (5 bases). The CDR3 covers 16 residues. The V end lost 3 bases, the J end lost 0 bases, and 14 bases lay between the germline ends. Germline V gives CDR1 MGHRA, CDR2 YSYEKL.

A few counts support this clonotype. The V gene is TRBV12-3 or TRBV12-4, the J gene TRBJ1-1; 8 nucleotides align to TRBD1. The length of the CDR3 is 14 residues. V lost 8 bases to trimming and J lost 4 bases; unmatched junction nucleotides: 9. This chain's CDR3 is CASCTGGAGTEAFF. For the CDR3, the DNA is TGTGCCAGCTGCACAGGGGGGGCGGGCACTGAAGCTTTCTTT.

The chain joins TRBV12-3 or TRBV12-4 to TRBJ1-5; 8 nucleotides match TRBD1. The CDR3 runs to 14 residues. Germline trimming cut 5 bases from V and 9 bases from J; bases unmatched to any gene: 9. For the CDR3, the DNA is TGTGCCAGCAGTCCAACTGGACAGGGTCCGCCCCAGCATTTT. This codes for CASSPTGQGPPQHF.

V gene TRBV20-1 combines with J gene TRBJ2-1; perhaps TRBD1 as D (7 bases). Trimming left V 2 bases short and J 5 bases short, with 10 bases between. The CDR3 is 13 residues long. From germline, CDR1 is DFQATT and CDR2 SNEGSKA (reference sequence). DNA for the CDR3: TGCAGTGCTAGACAGGGGGGCAACAATGAGCAGTTCTTC. Translation: CSARQGGNNEQFF.

This clonotype turned up a few times. The chain is built from TRBV27 and TRBJ2-7, with unresolved D. The CDR3 covers 11 residues. Trimming took 8 bases from V and 7 from J, leaving 12 bases between them. Per germline, CDR1 MNHEY and CDR2 SMNVEV (reference sequence). The CDR3 DNA reads TGTGCCAGCGGCAGGTTCGGGGAGCAGTACTTC. Its translation is CASGRFGEQYF.